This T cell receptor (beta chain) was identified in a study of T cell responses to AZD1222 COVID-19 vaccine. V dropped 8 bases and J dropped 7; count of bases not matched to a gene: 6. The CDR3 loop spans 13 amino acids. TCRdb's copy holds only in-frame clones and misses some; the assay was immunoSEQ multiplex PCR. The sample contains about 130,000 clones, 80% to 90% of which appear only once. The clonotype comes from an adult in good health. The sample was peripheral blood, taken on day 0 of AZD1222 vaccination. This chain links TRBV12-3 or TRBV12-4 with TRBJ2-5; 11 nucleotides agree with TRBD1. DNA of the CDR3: TGTGCCAGCCGGGACAGGGGGTTTGGGACCCAGTACTTC. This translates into CASRDRGFGTQYF.